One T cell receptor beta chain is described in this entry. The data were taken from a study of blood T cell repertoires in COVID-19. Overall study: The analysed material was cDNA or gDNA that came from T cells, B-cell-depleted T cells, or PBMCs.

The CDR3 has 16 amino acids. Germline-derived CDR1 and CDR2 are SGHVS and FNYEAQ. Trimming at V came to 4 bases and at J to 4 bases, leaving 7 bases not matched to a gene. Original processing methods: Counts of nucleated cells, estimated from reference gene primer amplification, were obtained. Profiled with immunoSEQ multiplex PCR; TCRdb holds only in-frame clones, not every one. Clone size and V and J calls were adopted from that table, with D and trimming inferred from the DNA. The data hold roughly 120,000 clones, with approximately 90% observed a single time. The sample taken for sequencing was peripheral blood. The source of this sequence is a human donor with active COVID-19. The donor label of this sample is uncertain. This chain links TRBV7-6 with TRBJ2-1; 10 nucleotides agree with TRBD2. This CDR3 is CASSSRGTSVYNEQFF. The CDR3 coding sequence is TGTGCCAGCAGCTCCCGAGGGACTAGCGTGTACAATGAGCAGTTCTTC.